The TCR beta chain under discussion was sequenced for a study of blood T cell repertoires in COVID-19. Across the whole study: The United States, Italy and Spain supplied acute and convalescent COVID-19 samples. PBMCs, B-cell-depleted T cells, or T cells provided the cDNA or gDNA that made up the material.

In the study's own analysis: Reference gene primers were amplified, and this amplification served to estimate nucleated cell counts. The method was immunoSEQ multiplex PCR; TCRdb's version includes in-frame clones alone and lacks a portion of them. The DNA gave D and trimming, while V, J and clone size come from that table. The data contain over 60,000 clones, approximately 83% of them seen just once; the ten biggest clones take up roughly 1.2%. This clone was observed once. The TCR was taken from a man aged 35 to 55 with acute or convalescent COVID-19. The sample comprised peripheral blood.

The DNA for the CDR3 is TGTGCCAGCAGTGAATTGGGGGAGGCAGTCTATGGCTACACCTTC. The encoded protein is CASSELGEAVYGYTF. J is TRBJ1-2 and V is TRBV25-1; perhaps TRBD1 as D (5 bases). Trimming cost V 1 base and J 4 bases, with 13 bases left between them. CDR1 and CDR2 (germline): MGHDK, SYGVNS. The CDR3 extends over 15 amino acids.